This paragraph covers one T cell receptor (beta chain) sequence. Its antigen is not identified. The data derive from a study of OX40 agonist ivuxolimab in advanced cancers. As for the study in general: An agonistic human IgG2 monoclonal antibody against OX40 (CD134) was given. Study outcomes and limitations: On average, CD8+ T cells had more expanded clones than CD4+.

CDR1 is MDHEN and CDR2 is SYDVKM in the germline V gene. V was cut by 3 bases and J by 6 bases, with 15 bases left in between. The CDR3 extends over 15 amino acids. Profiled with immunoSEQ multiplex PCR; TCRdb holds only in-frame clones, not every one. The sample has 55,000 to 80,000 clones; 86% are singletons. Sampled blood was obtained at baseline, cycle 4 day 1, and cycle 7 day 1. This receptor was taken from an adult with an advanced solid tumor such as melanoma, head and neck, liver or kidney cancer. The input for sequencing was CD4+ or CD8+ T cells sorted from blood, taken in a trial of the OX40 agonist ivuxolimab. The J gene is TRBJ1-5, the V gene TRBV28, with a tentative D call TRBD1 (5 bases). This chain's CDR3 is CASSLVVRVGQPQHF. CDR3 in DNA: TGTGCCAGCAGTTTGGTAGTCAGGGTTGGTCAGCCCCAGCATTTT.